This T cell receptor (beta chain) was retrieved from a study of blood T cell repertoires in COVID-19. On the study more broadly: PBMCs, B-cell-depleted T cells, or T cells were the source of the cDNA or gDNA that made up the material.

V lost 2 bases to trimming and J lost 2 bases, with 9 bases between them. Germline V gene sequence: CDR1 SEHNR, CDR2 FQNEAQ (reference sequence). This CDR3 has 14 amino acids. Researchers sorted participants into cohorts using their self-reported clinical history. Recovered Cohort 3 donors showed two negative PCRs, clearance, or symptom resolution. In the study's own analysis: Estimates of nucleated cell counts were drawn from the amplification of reference gene primers. Assay: immunoSEQ multiplex PCR; the TCRdb copy retains only in-frame clones and omits some. D and trimming were read from the DNA, whereas the V and J calls and clone size are those reported in that table. The repertoire holds over 150,000 clones, roughly 80% seen once, with more than 2.5% in the top ten.

The chain joins TRBV7-9 to TRBJ1-2; the D gene is possibly TRBD1 (6 bases). The receptor comes from a woman aged 25 to 39 who had recovered from COVID-19. The sequencing input was PBMCs or T cells enriched from blood (not recorded which). The CDR3 is CASSLPTGNYGYTF. Here the CDR3 DNA reads TGTGCCAGCAGCTTACCTACAGGGAACTATGGCTACACCTTC.